This T cell receptor (beta chain) was identified during a study of cytomegalovirus exposure and HLA in healthy donors. It was with 60 Vbeta and 13 Jbeta primers that the PCR ran. Using immunoSEQ multiplex PCR, the repertoire was profiled, and TCRdb retains in-frame clones only, with some absent. The sample has around 39,000 clones. General study findings and limits: Donor immune exposure was known only as CMV serostatus. Exclusion as indistinguishable affected some V segments, including TRBV6-2 and TRBV6-3.

The CDR3 loop spans 14 amino acids. V lost 2 bases to trimming and J lost 1 base, with 7 bases between them. From germline, CDR1 is SGHNT and CDR2 YYREEE (reference sequence). As regards this clone: Its antigen is not known.

This chain uses TRBV5-4 with TRBJ1-5, with D possibly matching TRBD1 (5 bases). The specimen sequenced was PBMCs. The receptor was derived from a male donor in good health and CMV-seronegative. CDR3 sequence (DNA): TGTGCCAGCAGCTTAGGGGTGAGCAATCAGCCCCAGCATTTT. Its protein is CASSLGVSNQPQHF.